The clone carrying this T cell receptor (beta chain) was counted only a few times. The sample belongs to a study of control samples from healthy donors and cancer patients. Germline trimming cut 0 bases from V and 0 bases from J; bases unmatched to any gene: 11. Germline CDR1 reads SGHRS; CDR2 reads YFSETQ. There are 18 residues in the CDR3. Clones were read by immunoSEQ multiplex PCR, and TCRdb kept only the in-frame ones, dropping some. The data show roughly 100,000 clones, 85% to 90% seen once. The chain uses TRBV5-1 and TRBJ2-7; 8 bases fit TRBD2. The source material was PBMCs. The receptor was isolated from a man in his 60s with lung cancer. The CDR3 nucleotides read TGCGCCAGCAGCTTGGCCTCCCCAGGCGGGGGGCTCTCCTACGAGCAGTACTTC. Translating it yields CASSLASPGGGLSYEQYF.